This TCR beta chain was recovered during a study of blood T cell repertoires in COVID-19. Study overall: Both acute and convalescent COVID-19 samples were obtained from the United States, Italy and Spain. The cDNA or gDNA used as material had been derived from T cells, B-cell-depleted T cells, or PBMCs.

This clone was counted a few times. Germline V gene data show CDR1 as LNHDA and CDR2 as SQIVND (reference sequence). Trimming shortened V by 4 bases and J by 0 bases, and 6 bases separated the two germline ends. The CDR3 is 13 residues long. Authors' data handling: Researchers report that nucleated cell counts were estimated from reference gene primer amplification. Produced via immunoSEQ multiplex PCR; TCRdb's table is partial and in-frame only. V and J calls plus clone size are reproduced from that table; the DNA served to infer D and trimming. The sample gives 120,000 to 150,000 clones, around 82% of which show up once; 13% to 15% is in the top ten.

This chain links TRBV19 with TRBJ1-1; D uncertain. The receptor's source is a human donor with acute or convalescent COVID-19. The donor label of this sample is uncertain. Sequencing was performed on peripheral blood. CDR3 DNA sequence: TGTGCCAGTAGTAGGAGAATGAACACTGAAGCTTTCTTT. Protein: CASSRRMNTEAFF. The whole variable domain, filled in from reference TRBV19 and TRBJ1-1, reads DGGITQSPKYLFRKEGQNVTLSCEQNLNHDAMYWYRQDPGQGLRLIYYSQIVNDFQKGDIAEGYSVSREKKESFPLTVTSAQKNPTAFYLCASSRRMNTEAFFGQGTRLTVV.